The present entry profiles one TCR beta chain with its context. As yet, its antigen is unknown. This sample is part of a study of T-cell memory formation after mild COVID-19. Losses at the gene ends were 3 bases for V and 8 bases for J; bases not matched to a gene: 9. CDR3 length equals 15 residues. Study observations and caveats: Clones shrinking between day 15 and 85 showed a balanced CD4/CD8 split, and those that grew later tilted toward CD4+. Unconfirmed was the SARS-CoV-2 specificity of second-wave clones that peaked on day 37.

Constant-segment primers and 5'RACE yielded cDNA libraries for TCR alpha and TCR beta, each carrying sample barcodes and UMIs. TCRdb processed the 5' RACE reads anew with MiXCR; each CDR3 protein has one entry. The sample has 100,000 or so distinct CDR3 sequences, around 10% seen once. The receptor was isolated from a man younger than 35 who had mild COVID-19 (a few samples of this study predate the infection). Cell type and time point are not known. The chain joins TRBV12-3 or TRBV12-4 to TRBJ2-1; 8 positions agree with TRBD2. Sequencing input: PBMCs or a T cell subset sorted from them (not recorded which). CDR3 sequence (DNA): TGTGCCAGCAGTTTGCGTCTAGCGGGCAGGGATGAGCAGTTCTTC. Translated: CASSLRLAGRDEQFF.